The 16 T cell receptor beta chains given below trace back to one sample, sequenced in a study of T cell responses to AZD1222 COVID-19 vaccine. TCRdb's copy holds only in-frame clones and misses some; the assay was immunoSEQ multiplex PCR. The data show nearly 110,000 clones, 87% seen once. The sequencing used peripheral blood, collected 28 days after the second AZD1222 dose. Every receptor here comes from an adult who received the AZD1222 COVID-19 vaccine.

The chain combines TRBV19 with TRBJ2-5, with D possibly being TRBD2 (5 bases). V lost 8 bases to trimming and J lost 1 base, with 17 bases between them. The CDR3 spans 15 residues. In germline, CDR1 is LNHDA, CDR2 SQIVND (reference sequence). In DNA, the CDR3 is TGTGCCAGTTCCCTTGACTATCGGCTCCAAGAGACCCAGTACTTC. Protein: CASSLDYRLQETQYF. The full variable domain, in which reference TRBV19 and TRBJ2-5 provide the parts outside the CDR3, is DGGITQSPKYLFRKEGQNVTLSCEQNLNHDAMYWYRQDPGQGLRLIYYSQIVNDFQKGDIAEGYSVSREKKESFPLTVTSAQKNPTAFYLCASSLDYRLQETQYFGPGTRLLVL.

The genes are TRBV19 and TRBJ1-2; 11 bases agree with TRBD1. The CDR3 runs 16 residues. The germline gives CDR1 LNHDA, CDR2 SQIVND (reference sequence). The V segment lost 4 bases and the J segment 4 bases; nucleotides outside the gene matches: 8. CDR3 DNA: TGTGCCAGTAGTACCCCGGACAGGGGGCGCCCCTATGGCTACACCTTC. This translates into CASSTPDRGRPYGYTF.

This chain uses TRBV6-1 with TRBJ2-1; D is possibly TRBD1 (5 bases). V was clipped by 2 bases and J by 9 bases, with 5 bases between them. The CDR3 extends over 11 amino acids. Per germline, CDR1 MNHNS and CDR2 SASEGT. The CDR3 here is CASSERGEQFF. The CDR3 DNA is TGTGCCAGCAGTGAAAGGGGTGAGCAGTTCTTC.

The V call is TRBV9, the J call TRBJ1-3; D is possibly TRBD1 (6 bases). The CDR3 runs to 17 residues. Per germline, CDR1 SGDLS and CDR2 YYNGEE. The V end lost 0 bases, the J end lost 4 bases, and 17 bases lay between the germline ends. This CDR3 is CASSVEGGSRGGNTIYF. CDR3 coding DNA: TGTGCCAGCAGCGTAGAAGGGGGGTCCCGAGGAGGAAACACCATATATTTT.

J is TRBJ2-7 and V is TRBV30, with 11 nucleotides matching TRBD1. Germline V gene lookup returns CDR1 GTSNPN and CDR2 SVGIG (reference sequence). This CDR3 is 13 amino acids long. After removal of 4 bases from V and 4 bases from J, the junction contained 3 bases not matched to a gene. The CDR3 loop reads CAWIGTGGYEQYF. The CDR3 coding sequence is TGTGCCTGGATAGGGACAGGGGGTTACGAGCAGTACTTC.

The V gene is TRBV9, the J gene TRBJ2-5; 9 bases match TRBD2. Germline assignment: CDR1 SGDLS and CDR2 YYNGEE. The trim removed 0 bases at V and 5 bases at J, leaving 17 bases unmatched. The CDR3 is made up of 19 amino acids. The CDR3: CASSVGALSPLAGWETQYF. The CDR3 coding sequence is TGTGCCAGCAGCGTAGGGGCTCTATCCCCGCTAGCGGGGTGGGAGACCCAGTACTTC.

The gene calls are TRBV29-1 and TRBJ1-1; TRBD1 aligns across 9 bases. Germline V gives CDR1 SQVTM, CDR2 ANQGSEA. Trimming at V came to 5 bases and at J to 4 bases, leaving 8 bases not matched to a gene. This CDR3 spans 14 amino acids. CDR3 residues: CSVKRVTGGTEAFF. The CDR3, as DNA: TGCAGCGTTAAGAGAGTGACAGGGGGCACTGAAGCTTTCTTT.

The CDR3 loop is CAWGDSNTEAFF. DNA for the CDR3: TGTGCCTGGGGGGACTCTAACACTGAAGCTTTCTTT. V gene TRBV30 combines with J gene TRBJ1-1; D perhaps matches TRBD1 (5 bases). The CDR3 is 12 amino acids. Trimming pared 5 bases from V and 2 bases from J, leaving 9 bases between. The germline V gene has CDR1 GTSNPN and CDR2 SVGIG (reference sequence). Drawing the rest from reference TRBV30 and TRBJ1-1, the complete variable domain is SQTIHQWPATLVQPVGSPLSLECTVEGTSNPNLYWYRQAAGRGLQLLFYSVGIGQISSEVPQNLSASRPQDRQFILSSKKLLLSDSGFYLCAWGDSNTEAFFGQGTRLTVV.

The CDR3 coding sequence is TGCGCCAGCAGCCAAGACACGAAAGTAAGCACAGATACGCAGTATTTT. Its protein product is CASSQDTKVSTDTQYF. The chain is built from TRBV4-3 and TRBJ2-3; D is uncertain. The CDR3 consists of 16 residues. V lost 0 bases and J 0 bases, leaving 10 bases between the germline ends. Germline-derived CDR1 and CDR2 are LGHNA and YSLEER.

The CDR3 loop reads CASSQDGNGHGYTF. CDR3 nucleotides: TGTGCCAGCAGCCAAGATGGGAATGGGCATGGCTACACCTTC. The chain uses TRBV3-1 (or the pseudogene TRBV3-2) and TRBJ1-2, with D hard to call. The V gene lost 0 bases and the J gene lost 6 bases, with 11 bases spanning the gap. The CDR3 contains 14 residues. The germline gives CDR1 LGHDT, CDR2 YNNKEL (reference sequence).

This chain links TRBV29-1 with TRBJ1-5; 7 nucleotides align to TRBD1. The germline gives CDR1 SQVTM, CDR2 ANQGSEA. The CDR3 sequence is 18 residues long. V lost 4 bases, J lost 0 bases, and 15 bases stayed unmatched. CDR3: CSVGVGGPGSYSNQPQHF. In nucleotides, the CDR3 is TGCAGCGTTGGGGTAGGGGGCCCTGGTTCCTATAGCAATCAGCCCCAGCATTTT.

The rearrangement joins TRBV2 to TRBJ1-5, with D possibly being TRBD1 (5 bases). The CDR3 totals 15 residues. V was trimmed by 3 bases and J by 7 bases, leaving 16 bases between them. The germline V gene has CDR1 SNHLY and CDR2 FYNNEI. The CDR3 DNA is TGTGCCAGCAGTGAGGGGAGGGGAGGGAACCAGCCCCAGCATTTT. This codes for CASSEGRGGNQPQHF.

This chain connects TRBV29-1 to TRBJ1-5; no clear D. Trimming stripped 7 bases from V and 3 bases from J, with 13 bases between. Germline values: CDR1 SQVTM, CDR2 ANQGSEA. The CDR3 has 13 amino acids. The CDR3 region has the DNA TGCAGCGCCCTTTTGGGCACCAATCAGCCCCAGCATTTT. Translated, it gives CSALLGTNQPQHF.

The V gene is TRBV30, the J gene TRBJ1-2, with a weak D call TRBD1 (5 bases). Trimming shortened V by 5 bases and J by 4 bases, and 11 bases separated the two germline ends. The CDR3 length is 12 residues. Germline values: CDR1 GTSNPN, CDR2 SVGIG (reference sequence). The CDR3 coding sequence is TGTGCCTGGGGGACGGATTCCTATGGCTACACCTTC. Translated, it gives CAWGTDSYGYTF.

The J gene is TRBJ2-3, the V gene TRBV5-4; 8 positions match TRBD1. The trim removed 1 base at V and 4 bases at J, leaving 2 bases unmatched. The CDR3 is made up of 14 amino acids. CDR1 is SGHNT, CDR2 YYREEE, per germline (reference sequence). For the CDR3, the DNA is TGTGCCAGCAGCTTGTCACAGGGGGCAGATACGCAGTATTTT. It yields the protein CASSLSQGADTQYF. Full variable domain (missing parts from reference TRBV5-4 and TRBJ2-3): ETGVTQSPTHLIKTRGQQVTLRCSSQSGHNTVSWYQQALGQGPQFIFQYYREEENGRGNFPPRFSGLQFPNYSSELNVNALELDDSALYLCASSLSQGADTQYFGPGTRLTVL.

V is TRBV5-4 and J is TRBJ1-6; TRBD1 matches 10 bases. The germline V gene has CDR1 SGHNT and CDR2 YYREEE (reference sequence). The V gene end was trimmed by 0 bases and the J gene end by 10 bases; junction bases not matched to a gene: 4. The CDR3 is 15 residues long. CDR3: CASSLGDRGASPLHF. The CDR3 region has the DNA TGTGCCAGCAGCTTGGGGGACAGGGGCGCCTCACCCCTCCACTTT.